These 8 T cell receptor beta chains were all obtained from the same sample, sequenced in a study of T-cell reconstitution after alpha-beta-depleted transplantation in children. Antigens of these TCRs are unknown. Unique molecular identifiers were incorporated during preparation of the TCRbeta library. TCRdb analysed the PCR reads with MiXCR anew, one entry per CDR3 protein. The table records about 300,000 distinct CDR3 sequences, 6% to 10% of them present only once. Study-level points and caveats: T cells produced anew were the main source of T-cell counts and diversity one year after transplant.

The sequences come from peripheral blood, collected 360 days after TCRalphabeta/CD19-depleted stem cell transplant. The receptors were gathered from a female patient between 2 and 15 years old who had a stem cell transplant for Fanconi anemia, so the T cells may come from the graft donor.

This clonotype was counted only a few times. The gene calls are TRBV24-1 and TRBJ1-1; D uncertain. Per germline, CDR1 KGHDR and CDR2 SFDVKD. V lost 3 bases and J 9 bases, leaving 13 bases between the germline ends. This CDR3 contains 13 residues. The CDR3 spells CATSDPGRDKAFF. CDR3 in DNA: TGTGCCACCAGTGATCCCGGGAGGGATAAAGCTTTCTTT.

This sequence joins TRBV11-2 and TRBJ2-1; 7 bases line up with TRBD2. The germline CDR1 and CDR2 sequences are SGHAT and FQNNGV. Trimming took 5 bases from V and 0 from J; bases not matched to a gene: 10. This CDR3 region has 17 residues. The CDR3 spells CASSGTGGQSSYNEQFF. The CDR3 coding sequence is TGTGCCAGCAGCGGTACGGGGGGTCAAAGCTCCTACAATGAGCAGTTCTTC.

This clonotype was counted at least ten times. V gene TRBV29-1 combines with J gene TRBJ2-1, with 9 nucleotides matching TRBD2. The germline CDR1 and CDR2 sequences are SQVTM and ANQGSEA. J lost 4 bases, V lost 4 bases, and 5 bases had no gene match. The CDR3 length is 14 residues. The CDR3 sequence is CSVAGTSGYNEQFF. As DNA, the CDR3 is TGCAGCGTTGCTGGAACTAGCGGGTACAATGAGCAGTTCTTC.

V is TRBV28 and J is TRBJ1-1; 8 nucleotides agree with TRBD1. CDR3 length: 17 residues. Germline V gene sequence: CDR1 MDHEN, CDR2 SYDVKM. The V and J ends lost 5 bases and 4 bases, in that order; junction bases with no gene match: 15. The CDR3 bases are TGTGCCAGCAGTATTAATCCGGGACAGGCAGTAGGCACTGAAGCTTTCTTT. This gives the protein CASSINPGQAVGTEAFF.

This clonotype was counted between two and nine times. This chain joins TRBV6-1 and TRBJ2-5, with TRBD2 as a possible D gene (6 bases). Trimming stripped 7 bases from V and 1 base from J, with 10 bases between. The germline gives CDR1 MNHNS, CDR2 SASEGT. The CDR3 loop spans 13 amino acids. The CDR3 region is CASTRGFQETQYF. The DNA of the CDR3 is TGTGCCAGCACCCGGGGGTTCCAAGAGACCCAGTACTTC.

The V call is TRBV6-2 or TRBV6-3, the J call TRBJ1-1, with a weak D call TRBD1 (6 bases). Trimming pared 6 bases from V and 8 bases from J, leaving 13 bases between. The germline V gene encodes CDR1 MNHEY and CDR2 SVGEGT. This CDR3 contains 12 residues. The DNA of the CDR3 is TGTGCCAGCAGCGCACAGGGTTTGGAAGCTTTCTTT. Its protein is CASSAQGLEAFF.

This clonotype was seen ten or more times. The chain has TRBV15 and TRBJ1-6; D might be TRBD1 (5 bases). The length of the CDR3 is 15 residues. From germline, CDR1 is LNHNV and CDR2 YYDKDF (reference sequence). V lost 9 bases, J lost 2 bases, and 14 bases lay in between. The CDR3 nucleotides are TGTGCCACTTCTAGAGGGGTGACCTATAATTCACCCCTCCACTTT. Its protein product is CATSRGVTYNSPLHF.

The rearrangement joins TRBV3-1 to TRBJ2-1; D not resolved. V dropped 3 bases and J dropped 2 bases, with 14 bases sitting between them. Germline V gene lookup returns CDR1 LGHDT and CDR2 YNNKEL (reference sequence). The CDR3 has 16 residues. Here the CDR3 DNA reads TGTGCCAGCAGCCAGTTAATGCTAGGCGCCTACAATGAGCAGTTCTTC. This encodes CASSQLMLGAYNEQFF.